The 24 T cell receptor beta chains listed next were all sequenced from one sample in a study of shared clonotypes between healthy human individuals. Sequencing used immunoSEQ multiplex PCR; TCRdb keeps in-frame clones, though not all of them. The repertoire holds about 2.2 million clones, with around 93% as singletons. Cells designated naive CD8 were CD45RO-negative and were positively selected for CCR7, with terminally differentiated effector memory CD45RA+ cells excluded. The material sequenced was naive CD8+ T cells from PBMCs. These receptors originate from a man in his late teens or twenties in good health. Some clones in this sample may be carry-over from other donors' samples.

This clone was recorded once. The V gene is TRBV9, the J gene TRBJ1-2, with 7 bases lining up with TRBD1. V shed 6 bases, J shed 7 bases, and the junction held 15 bases outside the gene matches. Germline V CDR1 and CDR2: SGDLS, YYNGEE. The CDR3 totals 15 residues. The CDR3, as DNA: TGTGCCAGCACCCCCGGGGACCGACAGGGAGCTGGCTACACCTTC. As protein: CASTPGDRQGAGYTF.

The chain carries TRBV5-4 and TRBJ2-7; D might be TRBD1 (5 bases). The CDR3 extends over 14 amino acids. Germline loops: CDR1 SGHNT, CDR2 YYREEE (reference sequence). Trimming took off 4 bases at V and 3 bases at J, with 14 bases between the two ends. The CDR3, as DNA: TGTGCCAGCAGCCCTAATCCCAGGGACTACGAGCAGTACTTC. The encoded protein is CASSPNPRDYEQYF.

This chain connects TRBV27 to TRBJ2-7, with D uncertain. CDR3 length: 14 residues. Between the trimmed V and J ends, which lost 6 bases and 0 bases, there was a span of 12 bases. Per the germline V gene, CDR1 is MNHEY and CDR2 is SMNVEV (reference sequence). The CDR3 DNA follows: TGTGCCAGCAGCCCCGGACCGTTCTCCTACGAGCAGTACTTC. Its protein is CASSPGPFSYEQYF.

Concerning this clone itself: Given a much more abundant clone one base away, this may be a read error. The chain recombines TRBV6-5 with TRBJ1-1, with a tentative D call TRBD1 (5 bases). Trimming took 6 bases from V and 3 from J, leaving 8 bases between them. CDR3 length: 12 residues. Germline CDR1 and CDR2: MNHEY and SVGAGI. CDR3 sequence (DNA): TGTGCCAGCAGCTTCAGGGACACTGAAGCTTTCTTT. This codes for CASSFRDTEAFF.

The gene calls are TRBV19 and TRBJ2-1; D call uncertain. Germline lookup yields CDR1 LNHDA and CDR2 SQIVND (reference sequence). The V and J ends lost 5 bases and 4 bases respectively, with 15 bases between them. The length of the CDR3 is 15 residues. CDR3 region: CASSPFRTSYNEQFF. For the CDR3, the DNA is TGTGCCAGTAGTCCCTTTCGGACCAGTTACAATGAGCAGTTCTTC.

Comments on this clone: The sample has other DNA sequences that encode this CDR3 too. The chain joins TRBV10-3 to TRBJ1-2; D gene unclear. The germline V and J ends were trimmed by 3 bases and 8 bases, with 4 bases remaining between them. CDR3 length equals 10 residues. CDR1 and CDR2 from the germline V gene are ENHRY and SYGVKD. The CDR3 loop is CAISDGGYTF. CDR3 sequence (DNA): TGTGCCATCAGTGATGGGGGCTACACCTTC.

The chain recombines TRBV28 with TRBJ2-6, with D maybe TRBD1 (6 bases). The CDR3 has 17 residues. The ends were cut back, 3 bases at V and 1 base at J, with 13 bases in the middle. Germline V lookup: CDR1 MDHEN, CDR2 SYDVKM. CDR3 sequence: CASSFMAGASGANVLTF. The CDR3 bases are TGTGCCAGCAGTTTCATGGCAGGGGCGTCTGGGGCCAACGTCCTGACTTTC.

The V and J genes are TRBV28 and TRBJ1-5; 7 positions agree with TRBD1. With V trimmed by 5 bases and J by 1 base, 2 bases remained unmatched. This CDR3 has 14 residues. Per germline, CDR1 MDHEN and CDR2 SYDVKM. The CDR3 bases are TGTGCCAGCAGTGCGACAGGGAGCAATCAGCCCCAGCATTTT. Its translation: CASSATGSNQPQHF.

The V call is TRBV30, the J call TRBJ2-5; D might be TRBD1 (5 bases). The end of the DNA is better explained by TRBJ2-7, so the J call may be wrong. CDR1 is GTSNPN and CDR2 is SVGIG in the germline V gene (reference sequence). The CDR3 runs 12 residues. The CDR3 region has the DNA TGTGCCGCTAAGGGGAAGGGCGACGAGCAGTACTTC. Its protein product is CAAKGKGDEQYF.

This chain connects TRBV5-8 to TRBJ1-2; tentatively, D is TRBD1 (6 bases). This CDR3 has 14 residues. Germline V gives CDR1 SGHTS, CDR2 YDEGEE. The ends were cut back, 0 bases at V and 2 bases at J, with 8 bases in the middle. This CDR3 reads CASSLDRANYGYTF. The CDR3 DNA follows: TGTGCCAGCAGCTTGGACAGGGCAAACTATGGCTACACCTTC.

The chain links TRBV19 to TRBJ2-2; 8 bases agree with TRBD2. CDR1 and CDR2 (germline): LNHDA, SQIVND (reference sequence). The CDR3 spans 14 residues. The junction had 5 bases not matched to a gene; V was cut back by 1 base and J by 10 bases. The CDR3: CASSIALLAEELFF. The CDR3, as DNA: TGTGCCAGTAGTATAGCCCTACTAGCGGAGGAGCTGTTTTTT.

Concerning this clone: The identical CDR3 is also encoded by other nucleotide sequences in the sample. The chain couples TRBV2 to TRBJ1-5; tentatively, D is TRBD1 (6 bases). The V gene's germline CDR1 is SNHLY and CDR2 FYNNEI. V shed 3 bases and J shed 4 bases, with 7 bases lying between them. There are 13 residues in the CDR3. The CDR3, as DNA: TGTGCCAGCAGTGAGAGGGGGAATCAGCCCCAGCATTTT. As protein: CASSERGNQPQHF.

The rearrangement joins TRBV5-4 to TRBJ2-1; possibly TRBD2 for D (5 bases). In germline, CDR1 is SGHNT, CDR2 YYREEE (reference sequence). The CDR3 extends over 19 amino acids. Trimming left V 0 bases short and J 8 bases short, with 27 bases between. The CDR3 bases are TGTGCCAGCAGCTTGGGTGTCCTCGTAGCAGCTAGCCCGTTAGATGAGCAGTTCTTC. Translating it yields CASSLGVLVAASPLDEQFF. Filled out from reference TRBV5-4 and TRBJ2-1, the complete variable domain reads ETGVTQSPTHLIKTRGQQVTLRCSSQSGHNTVSWYQQALGQGPQFIFQYYREEENGRGNFPPRFSGLQFPNYSSELNVNALELDDSALYLCASSLGVLVAASPLDEQFFGPGTRLTVL.

Comment on this clone: Other DNA sequences in the sample encode the same CDR3. This rearrangement joins TRBV12-5 to TRBJ1-5; D unclear. The CDR3 is made up of 13 amino acids. CDR1 LGHNT and CDR2 FRNRAP come from the germline V gene. Trimming took 2 bases from V and 4 from J, leaving 6 bases between them. The CDR3 protein is CASGLNSNQPQHF. DNA of the CDR3: TGTGCTAGTGGTTTGAACAGTAATCAGCCCCAGCATTTT. Variable domain in full (rest from reference TRBV12-5 and TRBJ1-5): DARVTQTPRHKVTEMGQEVTMRCQPILGHNTVFWYRQTMMQGLELLAYFRNRAPLDDSGMPKDRFSAEMPDATLATLKIQPSEPRDSAVYFCASGLNSNQPQHFGDGTRLSIL.

The chain employs TRBV4-3 and TRBJ2-3, with 14 bases aligning to TRBD2. Per the germline V gene, CDR1 is LGHNA and CDR2 is YSLEER. V lost 4 bases and J lost 4; bases outside the gene matches: 4. This CDR3 region has 16 residues. The CDR3 here is CASSLTSGRAADTQYF. CDR3 coding DNA: TGCGCCAGCAGCCTGACTAGCGGGAGGGCAGCAGATACGCAGTATTTT.

The chain combines TRBV7-9 with TRBJ1-4, with TRBD1 as a possible D gene (5 bases). This CDR3 is 15 amino acids long. The germline V gene encodes CDR1 SEHNR and CDR2 FQNEAQ (reference sequence). The germline V and J ends were trimmed by 0 bases and 6 bases, with 11 bases remaining between them. The DNA for the CDR3 is TGTGCCAGCAGCTTAGCGGTAAGGGGAGATGAAAAACTGTTTTTT. The encoded protein is CASSLAVRGDEKLFF.

This chain links TRBV9 with TRBJ2-7; 7 bases fit TRBD1. The CDR3 length is 15 residues. The junction had 13 bases not matched to a gene; V was cut back by 4 bases and J by 6 bases. Germline CDR1 and CDR2: SGDLS and YYNGEE. The CDR3 spells CASSWGQSARSEQYF. CDR3 coding DNA: TGTGCCAGCAGCTGGGGACAGTCGGCGAGGTCCGAGCAGTACTTC. The full variable domain, completed using reference TRBV9 and TRBJ2-7, is DSGVTQTPKHLITATGQRVTLRCSPRSGDLSVYWYQQSLDQGLQFLIQYYNGEERAKGNILERFSAQQFPDLHSELNLSSLELGDSALYFCASSWGQSARSEQYFGPGTRLTVT.

The chain joins TRBV13 to TRBJ1-3; D is undetermined. The CDR3 is 14 amino acids. Deletions cut 5 bases from V and 5 bases from J, with 13 bases between. Germline V lookup: CDR1 PRHDT, CDR2 FYEKMQ (reference sequence). The CDR3: CASSGPQRRNTIYF. CDR3 sequence (DNA): TGTGCCAGCAGCGGGCCCCAGCGTAGAAACACCATATATTTT. Full variable domain (missing parts from reference TRBV13 and TRBJ1-3): AAGVIQSPRHLIKEKRETATLKCYPIPRHDTVYWYQQGPGQDPQFLISFYEKMQSDKGSIPDRFSAQQFSDYHSELNMSSLELGDSALYFCASSGPQRRNTIYFGEGSWLTVV.

The chain has TRBV5-8 and TRBJ2-3; D may match TRBD1 or TRBD2 (5 bases each). The germline gives CDR1 SGHTS, CDR2 YDEGEE. This CDR3 region has 15 residues. V shed 4 bases and J shed 1 base, with 13 bases lying between them. In DNA form, the CDR3 reads TGTGCCAGCAGCGCGCCCAGGGACCGCACAGATACGCAGTATTTT. Translating it yields CASSAPRDRTDTQYF.

The chain is built from TRBV10-2 and TRBJ2-7; D call uncertain. V was trimmed by 7 bases and J by 2 bases, leaving 6 bases between them. Per the germline V gene, CDR1 is WSHSY and CDR2 is SAAADI. CDR3 length: 11 amino acids. CDR3 amino acids: CASKTTYEQYF. The CDR3 DNA sequence: TGCGCCAGCAAAACAACCTACGAGCAGTACTTC.

The V call is TRBV25-1, the J call TRBJ1-1; D remains unclear. Germline V CDR1 and CDR2: MGHDK, SYGVNS. The CDR3 consists of 15 residues. V shed 2 bases and J shed 4 bases, with 14 bases lying between them. The CDR3 loop is CASSEGIWGGTEAFF. CDR3 bases: TGTGCCAGCAGTGAAGGGATTTGGGGAGGCACTGAAGCTTTCTTT.

This rearrangement joins TRBV5-1 to TRBJ1-3; tentatively, D is TRBD1 (5 bases). The CDR3 runs to 17 residues. V lost 1 base and J lost 0, with 14 bases in between. Germline V gives CDR1 SGHRS, CDR2 YFSETQ. The CDR3 DNA reads as TGCGCCAGCAGCTTGAATGGGCTGGGGCCCTCTGGAAACACCATATATTTT. Amino acids: CASSLNGLGPSGNTIYF.

The chain couples TRBV5-1 to TRBJ2-7, with D perhaps matching TRBD2 (6 bases). V lost 4 bases and J lost 0, with 11 bases in between. Germline assignment: CDR1 SGHRS and CDR2 YFSETQ. This CDR3 has 14 amino acids. Here the CDR3 reads CASSRGLSSYEQYF. The DNA for the CDR3 is TGCGCCAGCAGCCGGGGACTGAGCTCCTACGAGCAGTACTTC.

About this clone: Other DNA variants within this sample encode the same CDR3. V and J are TRBV7-9 and TRBJ1-2, with 12 bases matching TRBD1. In germline, CDR1 is SEHNR, CDR2 FQNEAQ (reference sequence). CDR3 length: 16 residues. V was pared by 1 base and J by 3 bases, with 3 bases of the junction left unmatched. This CDR3 is CASSLGGTGGYYGYTF. For the CDR3, the DNA is TGTGCCAGCAGCTTAGGAGGGACAGGGGGCTACTATGGCTACACCTTC.